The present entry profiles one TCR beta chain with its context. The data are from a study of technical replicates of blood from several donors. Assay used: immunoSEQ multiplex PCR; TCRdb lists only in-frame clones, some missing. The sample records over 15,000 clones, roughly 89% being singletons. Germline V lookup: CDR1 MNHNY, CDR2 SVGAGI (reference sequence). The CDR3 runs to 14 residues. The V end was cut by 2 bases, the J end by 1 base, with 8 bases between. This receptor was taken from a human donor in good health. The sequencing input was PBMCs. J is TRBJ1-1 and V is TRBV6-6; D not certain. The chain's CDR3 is CASSYQDSNTEAFF. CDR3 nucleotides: TGTGCCAGCAGTTACCAGGACTCGAACACTGAAGCTTTCTTT.